These 18 T cell receptor beta chains originate from one sample sequenced in a study of T cells in Graves' hyperthyroidism and ophthalmopathy. RNA transcripts provided the source from which TCR beta CDR3 regions were amplified. First-round RT-PCR targeting the TCR CDR3 was performed with the HTBI primer set. TCRdb processed the multiplex PCR reads anew with MiXCR; each CDR3 protein has one entry. The sample shows about 480,000 distinct CDR3 sequences, roughly 25% of them seen only once. Sequencing used blood. The source of these receptors is a woman in her thirties with Graves' ophthalmopathy.

This clonotype was seen ten or more times. CDR3 in amino acids: CSVGGQAPDYGYTF. In DNA form, the CDR3 reads TGCAGCGTGGGGGGACAGGCACCAGACTATGGCTACACCTTC. The chain uses TRBV29-1 and TRBJ1-2, with 8 nucleotides matching TRBD1. The CDR3 contains 14 residues. With 6 bases clipped from V and 3 bases from J, the junction kept 9 bases outside the gene matches. Germline V gives CDR1 SQVTM, CDR2 ANQGSEA.

Many counts were recorded for this clonotype. V is TRBV2 and J is TRBJ1-2; the D is unclear. This CDR3 contains 13 residues. Germline-derived CDR1 and CDR2 are SNHLY and FYNNEI. The V end lost 6 bases, the J end lost 4 bases, and 12 bases lay between the germline ends. CDR3 in amino acids: CASRQDTLYGYTF. The CDR3 nucleotides are TGTGCCAGCAGGCAAGACACCCTCTATGGCTACACCTTC.

The gene calls are TRBV12-3 or TRBV12-4 and TRBJ2-7; 9 nucleotides align to TRBD1. CDR3 length: 13 residues. V lost 2 bases and J lost 5; bases outside the gene matches: 1. The CDR3 spells CASSLYRGHEQYF. The CDR3 DNA reads TGTGCCAGCAGTTTATACAGGGGGCACGAGCAGTACTTC.

The V call is TRBV7-3, the J call TRBJ1-5, with D perhaps matching TRBD1 (5 bases). Germline loops: CDR1 SGHTA, CDR2 FQGTGA. V was trimmed by 5 bases and J by 0 bases, leaving 17 bases between them. The CDR3 totals 17 residues. CDR3 sequence reads: CASSPPGGGDSNQPQHF. The CDR3 nucleotides read TGTGCCAGCAGCCCCCCGGGTGGAGGGGATAGCAATCAGCCCCAGCATTTT. Filled out from reference TRBV7-3 and TRBJ1-5, the complete variable domain reads GAGVSQTPSNKVTEKGKYVELRCDPISGHTALYWYRQSLGQGPEFLIYFQGTGAADDSGLPNDRFFAVRPEGSVSTLKIQRTERGDSAVYLCASSPPGGGDSNQPQHFGDGTRLSIL.

The rearrangement uses TRBV7-9 and TRBJ2-7; the D gene is possibly TRBD2 (5 bases). Germline-derived CDR1 and CDR2 are SEHNR and FQNEAQ (reference sequence). The CDR3 totals 15 residues. Between the trimmed V and J ends, which lost 1 base and 2 bases, there was a span of 12 bases. The CDR3 loop is CASSLDFLATYEQYF. In nucleotides, the CDR3 is TGTGCCAGCAGCTTAGATTTTCTAGCCACCTACGAGCAGTACTTC.

The chain links TRBV27 to TRBJ1-5; D gene unclear. CDR1 is MNHEY, CDR2 SMNVEV, per germline (reference sequence). The CDR3 sequence is 14 residues long. V was pared by 7 bases and J by 2 bases, with 12 bases between. CDR3 DNA sequence: TGTGCCAGCAAGGCCTTCTGGGGCAATCAGCCCCAGCATTTT. It is translated as CASKAFWGNQPQHF.

The chain combines TRBV6-1 with TRBJ1-5; tentatively, D is TRBD1 (6 bases). Trimming took 6 bases from V and 2 from J, leaving 11 bases between them. CDR1 and CDR2 from the germline V gene are MNHNS and SASEGT. The CDR3 is 14 amino acids. CDR3 nucleotides: TGTGCCAGCAGACGGGACAATGGCAATCAGCCCCAGCATTTT. It encodes CASRRDNGNQPQHF.

The chain combines TRBV2 with TRBJ2-7, with 7 nucleotides matching TRBD1. Germline lookup yields CDR1 SNHLY and CDR2 FYNNEI. CDR3 length: 15 amino acids. The V segment lost 6 bases and the J segment 4 bases; nucleotides outside the gene matches: 12. For the CDR3, the DNA is TGTGCCAGCAGGGGCACGACAGGGTCAACGTACGAGCAGTACTTC. Amino acid sequence: CASRGTTGSTYEQYF.

This clonotype was seen many times. The chain links TRBV19 to TRBJ1-5, with unresolved D. CDR1 is LNHDA and CDR2 is SQIVND in the germline V gene (reference sequence). Trimming shortened V by 5 bases and J by 5 bases, and 7 bases separated the two germline ends. CDR3 size: 12 residues. CDR3 loop: CASSLNDQPQHF. CDR3 nucleotides: TGTGCCAGTAGTCTCAATGATCAGCCCCAGCATTTT.

This clonotype was found many times. The V call is TRBV27, the J call TRBJ1-1, with TRBD1 as a possible D gene (5 bases). CDR1 is MNHEY and CDR2 is SMNVEV in the germline V gene (reference sequence). The CDR3 extends over 14 amino acids. Trimming shortened V by 4 bases and J by 7 bases, and 16 bases separated the two germline ends. CDR3 nucleotides: TGTGCCAGCAGTTCCCGTCGACAGTCAGGTGAAGCTTTCTTT. Amino acid sequence: CASSSRRQSGEAFF.

This clonotype was counted at least ten times. This chain uses TRBV6-5 with TRBJ1-6; D may be TRBD1 (5 bases). The V end was cut by 7 bases, the J end by 6 bases, with 13 bases between. This CDR3 spans 14 amino acids. The germline gives CDR1 MNHEY, CDR2 SVGAGI. This CDR3 is CASKFYGGNSPLHF. CDR3 sequence (DNA): TGTGCCAGCAAGTTTTACGGGGGTAATTCACCCCTCCACTTT.

The chain combines TRBV6-2 or TRBV6-3 with TRBJ2-7; D not certain. This CDR3 contains 13 residues. The V end lost 4 bases, the J end lost 9 bases, and 16 bases lay between the germline ends. Germline V gives CDR1 MNHEY, CDR2 SVGEGT. Here the CDR3 DNA reads TGTGCCAGCAGTTGGTTGGCAGCCGAAGGGCAGTACTTC. Its translation: CASSWLAAEGQYF.

For the CDR3, the DNA is TGTGCCAGCAGCGGGCTTGCGGGACAGGGTCCTACTAACTATGGCTACACCTTC. Its protein is CASSGLAGQGPTNYGYTF. The gene calls are TRBV28 and TRBJ1-2; 9 nucleotides align to TRBD1. The germline V gene has CDR1 MDHEN and CDR2 SYDVKM. The V gene end was trimmed by 6 bases and the J gene end by 0 bases; junction bases not matched to a gene: 14. CDR3 size: 18 residues.

This clonotype was picked up many times. The chain is built from TRBV15 and TRBJ2-6; D unclear. Per germline, CDR1 LNHNV and CDR2 YYDKDF (reference sequence). Trimming took off 4 bases at V and 0 bases at J, with 7 bases between the two ends. This CDR3 region has 15 residues. CDR3 protein: CATSIGYSGANVLTF. DNA for the CDR3: TGTGCCACCAGCATTGGGTACTCTGGGGCCAACGTCCTGACTTTC.

Ten or more counts support this clonotype. The chain couples TRBV20-1 to TRBJ1-1; the match to TRBD1 covers 7 bases. This CDR3 is built from 15 residues. The junction had 15 bases not matched to a gene; V was cut back by 5 bases and J by 6 bases. Germline CDR1 DFQATT, CDR2 SNEGSKA (reference sequence). The CDR3 here is CSAFTGVAVASEAFF. The CDR3 DNA reads as TGCAGTGCTTTTACAGGGGTGGCTGTGGCTTCTGAAGCTTTCTTT.

This clonotype was counted ten times or more. The CDR3 DNA reads TGTGCCAGCAGCTTACAGGGCTACCAAGAGACCCAGTACTTC. Protein: CASSLQGYQETQYF. The chain has TRBV11-2 and TRBJ2-5; perhaps TRBD1 as D (5 bases). Trimming removed 2 bases at V and 0 bases at J, with 7 bases between. The CDR3 is 14 residues long. Germline CDR1 is SGHAT and CDR2 is FQNNGV.

This clonotype was recorded many times. This rearrangement joins TRBV7-2 to TRBJ1-2; D is uncertain. This CDR3 contains 13 residues. The V end was cut by 6 bases, the J end by 8 bases, with 16 bases between. The germline gives CDR1 SGHTA, CDR2 FQGNSA. The CDR3 sequence: CASSTGLDGGYTF. DNA for the CDR3: TGTGCCAGCAGTACCGGGCTCGACGGGGGCTACACCTTC. The full variable domain, with the rest looked up from reference TRBV7-2 and TRBJ1-2, is GAGVSQSPSNKVTEKGKDVELRCDPISGHTALYWYRQSLGQGLEFLIYFQGNSAPDKSGLPSDRFSAERTGGSVSTLTIQRTQQEDSAVYLCASSTGLDGGYTFGSGTRLTVV.

This sequence joins TRBV20-1 and TRBJ1-2; TRBD1 might be the D (6 bases). The germline CDR1 and CDR2 sequences are DFQATT and SNEGSKA (reference sequence). V gave up 2 bases and J gave up 6 bases, with 19 bases separating them. This CDR3 comprises 15 residues. CDR3 sequence reads: CSARTTGIGVNGYTF. The CDR3 DNA sequence: TGCAGTGCTAGAACGACAGGAATAGGGGTAAATGGCTACACCTTC.